This T cell receptor beta chain was identified in a study of shared clonotypes between healthy human individuals. Study processing details: Filtering differed since immunoSEQ provided only junctions, with no quality scores. The assay was immunoSEQ multiplex PCR, and TCRdb's table has in-frame clones only and misses some. The DNA gave D and trimming, while V, J and clone size come from that table. The repertoire holds 1.5 million to 2.5 million clones, just under 95% seen once, with roughly 1.2% in the top ten. In the naive CD8 group, cells lacked CD45RO and were positively selected for CCR7, so terminally differentiated effector memory CD45RA+ cells were left out. After removal of 3 bases from V and 7 bases from J, the junction contained 8 bases not matched to a gene. This CDR3 contains 14 residues. The germline V gene encodes CDR1 MDHEN and CDR2 SYDVKM.

This receptor was taken from a man younger than 35 in good health. The chain employs TRBV28 and TRBJ1-2; TRBD1 matches 7 bases. The sequencing input was naive CD8+ T cells sorted from blood. CDR3 sequence: CASSFVLDRAGYTF. For the CDR3, the DNA is TGTGCCAGCAGTTTTGTTCTTGACAGGGCTGGCTACACCTTC.